The rows below give T cell receptor beta chains drawn from one sample of a study of shared clonotypes between healthy human individuals. Profiled with immunoSEQ multiplex PCR; TCRdb holds only in-frame clones, not every one. The table has hundreds of thousands of clones, roughly four fifths seen once. Source material: PBMCs. Receptor source: a woman aged 40 to 50 in good health. Some clones in this sample may be carry-over from other donors' samples. The CDR3 runs from the conserved cysteine through the conserved F or W. The order of the fields is V gene, D gene, J gene, CDR3 length, clone size, CDR3 protein, CDR3 DNA. The D gene is left open where the match is weak. Clone size appears in some rows only: once, few, many, or a class for an expanded clone.

>TRBV18|NA|TRBJ2-7|16|NA
CASSPGQGESSYEQYF
TGTGCCAGCTCACCCGGGCAGGGCGAGAGCTCCTACGAGCAGTACTTC
>TRBV6-5|NA|TRBJ1-3|14|NA
CASSYDRTGNTIYF
TGTGCCAGCAGTTACGATAGGACTGGAAACACCATATATTTT
>TRBV5-4|NA|TRBJ1-1|14|NA
CASSLRQLNTEAFF
TGTGCCAGCAGCCTGAGACAGTTGAACACTGAAGCTTTCTTT
>TRBV29-1|NA|TRBJ2-5|13|NA
CSVSGEFQETQYF
TGCAGCGTTTCAGGGGAGTTCCAAGAGACCCAGTACTTC
>TRBV28|TRBD2|TRBJ2-7|16|NA
CASTYSLAGGIYEQYF
TGTGCCAGCACCTACTCGTTAGCGGGAGGCATCTACGAGCAGTACTTC
>TRBV11-2|NA|TRBJ1-1|12|NA
CASSQSQTEAFF
TGTGCCAGCAGCCAAAGCCAGACTGAAGCTTTCTTT
>TRBV15|NA|TRBJ1-5|17|NA
CATSRDRGSQGNQPQHF
TGTGCCACCAGCAGAGATCGCGGGAGTCAGGGGAATCAGCCCCAGCACTTT
>TRBV4-3|NA|TRBJ1-3|17|NA
CASSQDSAGAAGNTIYF
TGCGCCAGCAGCCAAGATAGTGCAGGGGCAGCTGGAAACACCATATATTTT
>TRBV6-6|TRBD2|TRBJ2-1|15|NA
CASSVTSGMGDEQFF
TGTGCCAGCAGTGTCACTAGCGGGATGGGCGATGAGCAGTTCTTC
>TRBV29-1|TRBD1|TRBJ2-1|11|NA
CSVGGTAEQFF
TGCAGCGTTGGGGGGACAGCTGAGCAGTTCTTC
>TRBV27|TRBD1|TRBJ1-2|14|NA
CASSWAMTGDGYTF
TGTGCCAGCAGTTGGGCTATGACAGGGGATGGCTACACCTTC
>TRBV6-6|NA|TRBJ2-7|16|NA
CASSYALGGAEGEQYF
TGTGCCAGCAGTTACGCCCTTGGTGGGGCGGAGGGTGAGCAGTACTTC
>TRBV7-2|NA|TRBJ1-2|14|NA
CASSLVSQSQGYTF
TGTGCCAGCAGCCTAGTATCGCAGTCCCAAGGCTACACCTTC
>TRBV20-1|NA|TRBJ1-3|11|NA
CSVGATNTIYF
TGCAGTGTGGGGGCAACGAACACCATATATTTT
>TRBV29-1|NA|TRBJ1-1|15|once
CSAGPPTRGNTEALF
TGCAGCGCCGGTCCTCCTACAAGAGGGAACACTGAAGCTCTCTTT
>TRBV4-1|NA|TRBJ2-7|15|NA
CASSHPEGVSYEQYF
TGCGCCAGCAGCCACCCAGAGGGGGTCTCCTACGAGCAGTACTTC
>TRBV28|NA|TRBJ2-5|14|NA
CASSRQGLQETQYF
TGTGCCAGCAGCCGGCAGGGGCTCCAAGAGACCCAGTACTTC
>TRBV4-2|TRBD2|TRBJ2-7|17|NA
CASSQVGSGTSSYEQYF
TGTGCCAGCAGCCAGGTGGGTAGCGGGACGAGCTCCTACGAGCAGTACTTC
>TRBV30|NA|TRBJ1-3|14|NA
CAWSVGRAGNTIYF
TGTGCCTGGAGTGTGGGTAGGGCTGGAAACACCATATATTTT
>TRBV4-3|NA|TRBJ2-7|13|many
CASSQDWGIEQYF
TGCGCCAGCAGCCAAGATTGGGGGATAGAGCAGTACTTC
>TRBV7-8|TRBD1|TRBJ1-2|17|NA
CASSLNRGLISNYGYTF
TGTGCCAGCAGCCTAAACAGGGGGCTGATTTCTAACTATGGCTACACCTTC
>TRBV9|NA|TRBJ2-7|14|once
CASSELAEVGEQYF
TGTGCCAGCAGCGAATTAGCGGAGGTGGGCGAGCAGTACTTC
>TRBV29-1|TRBD2|TRBJ2-3|15|NA
CSTDGGAGSTDTQYF
TGCAGCACAGACGGTGGAGCGGGAAGCACAGATACGCAGTATTTT
>TRBV11-3|TRBD2|TRBJ2-2|15|NA
CASSPSGSGTGELFF
TGTGCCAGCAGCCCTAGCGGGAGTGGGACCGGGGAGCTGTTTTTT
>TRBV6-1|TRBD1|TRBJ2-7|14|NA
CASSEDRRQYEQYF
TGTGCCAGCAGTGAGGACAGGAGACAGTACGAGCAGTACTTC
>TRBV30|NA|TRBJ2-3|13|NA
CAWSVRGAHTQYF
TGTGCCTGGAGTGTACGTGGGGCACATACGCAGTATTTT
>TRBV9|TRBD2|TRBJ2-1|15|NA
CASSVSPTGEGEQFF
TGTGCCAGCAGCGTATCCCCCACGGGGGAGGGTGAGCAGTTCTTC
>TRBV5-1|TRBD1|TRBJ1-2|13|NA
CASGGQGADGYTF
TGCGCCAGCGGGGGACAGGGGGCAGATGGCTACACCTTC
>TRBV27|TRBD2|TRBJ2-5|15|NA
CASSLGTSGTETQYF
TGTGCCAGCAGTTTAGGGACTAGCGGGACCGAGACCCAGTACTTC
>TRBV7-9|TRBD1|TRBJ2-7|14|few
CASSETGNDYEQYF
TGTGCCAGCAGCGAGACAGGGAATGATTACGAGCAGTACTTC
>TRBV19|NA|TRBJ1-5|14|few
CASSPGHGNQPQHF
TGTGCCAGTAGTCCCGGACACGGCAATCAGCCCCAGCATTTT
>TRBV18|NA|TRBJ2-1|15|NA
CASSPFEASTNEQFF
TGTGCCAGCTCACCCTTCGAGGCTTCTACGAATGAGCAGTTCTTC
>TRBV7-9|TRBD2|TRBJ2-7|15|NA
CASSLLAGAQGEQYF
TGTGCCAGCAGCCTCCTAGCGGGAGCCCAAGGCGAGCAGTACTTC
>TRBV5-8|TRBD1|TRBJ2-7|15|NA
CASSLVWTGLGEQYF
TGTGCCAGCAGCTTGGTCTGGACAGGGTTAGGCGAGCAGTACTTC
>TRBV7-2|NA|TRBJ2-1|17|NA
CASSSIDLGPWNNEQFF
TGTGCCAGCAGCTCCATAGACCTAGGCCCGTGGAACAATGAGCAGTTCTTC
>TRBV21-1|NA|TRBJ2-1|14|once
CATPGTASYNEQFF
TGTGCCACTCCCGGGACAGCATCCTACAATGAGCAGTTCTTC
>TRBV7-2|NA|TRBJ2-7|15|once
CASSLGHGGLYEQYF
TGTGCCAGCAGCTTAGGACATGGGGGTCTCTACGAGCAGTACTTC
>TRBV10-3|NA|TRBJ1-1|13|many
CAISLEMNTEAFF
TGTGCCATCAGTCTGGAGATGAACACTGAAGCTTTCTTT
>TRBV9|NA|TRBJ2-5|13|NA
CASSSHGGETQYF
TGTGCCAGCAGCTCCCACGGCGGAGAGACCCAGTACTTC
>TRBV20-1|NA|TRBJ2-1|11|few
CSAGGNAEQFF
TGCAGTGCAGGGGGAAATGCTGAGCAGTTCTTC
>TRBV6-5|NA|TRBJ2-7|13|NA
CASSQDVTYEQYF
TGTGCCAGCAGTCAGGACGTCACCTACGAGCAGTACTTC
>TRBV28|NA|TRBJ2-1|18|NA
CASSPAAGGGWWGNEQFF
TGTGCCAGCAGTCCCGCCGCCGGCGGGGGCTGGTGGGGCAATGAGCAGTTCTTC
>TRBV21-1|NA|TRBJ2-7|15|NA
CASSKQATTTYEQYF
TGTGCCAGCAGCAAACAAGCGACTACAACCTACGAGCAGTACTTC
>TRBV27|NA|TRBJ2-7|14|once
CASPPTSPTGEQYF
TGTGCCAGTCCCCCCACTAGTCCTACTGGCGAGCAGTACTTC
>TRBV28|TRBD1|TRBJ1-5|13|NA
CATVKQGSGAQHF
TGTGCCACCGTAAAACAGGGGAGTGGAGCCCAGCATTTT
>TRBV6-5|NA|TRBJ2-5|13|few
CASSRTRQETQYF
TGTGCCAGCAGTCGGACAAGACAAGAGACCCAGTACTTC
>TRBV28|NA|TRBJ2-7|16|NA
CASSLRTGWGAYEQYF
TGTGCCAGCAGTTTAAGAACAGGGTGGGGTGCCTACGAGCAGTACTTC
>TRBV4-3|TRBD2|TRBJ2-5|15|NA
CASSQEGRDFETQYF
TGCGCCAGCAGCCAAGAGGGGAGGGATTTTGAAACCCAGTACTTC
>TRBV5-6|NA|TRBJ1-1|12|NA
CASSWGDTEAFF
TGTGCCAGCAGCTGGGGAGACACTGAAGCTTTCTTT
>TRBV2|NA|TRBJ1-5|14|NA
CASAEGNSNQPQHF
TGTGCCAGCGCCGAAGGAAATAGCAATCAGCCCCAGCATTTT
>TRBV14|NA|TRBJ1-4|15|many
CASSQWRGGNEKLFF
TGTGCCAGCAGCCAATGGCGGGGAGGAAATGAAAAACTGTTTTTT
>TRBV30|NA|TRBJ2-7|12|NA
CAWAQTPYEQYF
TGTGCCTGGGCTCAAACCCCTTACGAGCAGTACTTC
>TRBV18|NA|TRBJ1-2|13|many
CASSPRQNYGYTF
TGTGCCAGCTCACCTCGACAGAACTATGGCTACACCTTC
>TRBV18|TRBD1|TRBJ2-5|15|NA
CASSPRVDRGETQYF
TGTGCCAGCTCACCACGGGTGGACAGGGGCGAGACCCAGTACTTC
>TRBV2|NA|TRBJ2-7|14|many
CASSEAGYSYEQYF
TGTGCCAGCAGTGAGGCAGGTTATTCCTACGAGCAGTACTTC
>TRBV6-5|NA|TRBJ2-7|12|many
CASSYSRYEQYF
TGTGCCAGCAGTTACAGCCGCTACGAGCAGTACTTC
>TRBV7-2|NA|TRBJ2-7|14|NA
CASSPLTGTHEQYF
TGTGCCAGCAGCCCACTGACCGGGACCCACGAGCAGTACTTC